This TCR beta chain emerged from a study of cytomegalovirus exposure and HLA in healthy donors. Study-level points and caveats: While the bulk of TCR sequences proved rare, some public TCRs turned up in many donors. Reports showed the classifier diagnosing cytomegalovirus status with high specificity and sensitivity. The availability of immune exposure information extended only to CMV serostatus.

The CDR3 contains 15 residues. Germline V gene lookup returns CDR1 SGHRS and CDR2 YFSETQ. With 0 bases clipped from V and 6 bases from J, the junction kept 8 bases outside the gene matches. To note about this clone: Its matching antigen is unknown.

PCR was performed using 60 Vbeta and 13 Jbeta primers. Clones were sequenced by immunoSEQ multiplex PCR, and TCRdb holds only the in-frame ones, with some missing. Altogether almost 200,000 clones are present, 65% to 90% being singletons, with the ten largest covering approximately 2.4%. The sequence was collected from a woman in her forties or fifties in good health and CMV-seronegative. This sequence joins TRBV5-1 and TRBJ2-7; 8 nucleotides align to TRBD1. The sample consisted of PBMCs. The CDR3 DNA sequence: TGCGCCAGCAGCTTGGCCGGGACAGGAGCGGCCGAGCAGTACTTC. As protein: CASSLAGTGAAEQYF.